The 5 T cell receptor beta chains below all came from one sample that was sequenced in a study of T-cell reconstitution after alpha-beta-depleted transplantation in children (dated by TCRdb to 2015 to 2016). Libraries were made using PCR. Sequencing was carried out with an Illumina HiSeq 2500. TCR libraries were prepared with molecular barcoding, using unique molecular identifiers to normalize TCRbeta repertoire quantification. TCRdb handled the public reads itself, with Q25 trimming in fastp and clone calling in MiXCR, and kept productive beta chains. For every CDR3 protein sequence, its rows merge into one entry that carries the most common genes and DNA. In this sample the table shows around 380,000 distinct CDR3 sequences, under 13% of which occur a single time. Of the sample, 4.5% to 7% falls within the top ten clones. The sequences come from PBMCs from the stem cell graft donor, collected from the stem cell graft. The receptors here all came from a human donor who donated a stem cell graft to a child with acute myeloid leukemia.

This clonotype came up many times. The chain recombines TRBV5-6 with TRBJ2-3; 9 bases fit TRBD1. Germline V gene lookup returns CDR1 SGHDT and CDR2 YYEEEE. The CDR3 covers 17 residues. With 4 bases clipped from V and 6 bases from J, the junction kept 15 bases outside the gene matches. The CDR3 loop reads CASSVRTGAPHSDTQYF. The CDR3 DNA is TGTGCCAGCAGCGTCCGGACAGGGGCCCCACACAGTGATACGCAGTATTTT.

This clonotype was seen more than once but under ten times. J is TRBJ2-7 and V is TRBV5-1; TRBD1 aligns across 11 bases. This CDR3 spans 15 amino acids. With V trimmed by 4 bases and J by 4 bases, 7 bases remained unmatched. The germline CDR1 and CDR2 sequences are SGHRS and YFSETQ. CDR3 bases: TGCGCCAGCAGCCCACTCGGGACAGGGGGGTACGAGCAGTACTTC. Its protein product is CASSPLGTGGYEQYF.

This clonotype was seen at least ten times. The chain has TRBV20-1 and TRBJ1-2, with 7 bases aligning to TRBD1. Germline V lookup: CDR1 DFQATT, CDR2 SNEGSKA (reference sequence). CDR3 length: 17 residues. The V and J ends lost 0 bases and 6 bases, in that order; junction bases with no gene match: 16. The CDR3 region is CSARDLRGALQGDGYTF. The CDR3 DNA follows: TGCAGTGCTAGAGATCTGCGGGGGGCCCTTCAGGGGGATGGCTACACCTTC.

J is TRBJ2-5 and V is TRBV20-1, with D possibly matching TRBD2 (6 bases). V was cut by 3 bases and J by 2 bases, with 16 bases left in between. Per germline, CDR1 DFQATT and CDR2 SNEGSKA (reference sequence). This CDR3 contains 15 residues. The CDR3 DNA is TGCAGTGCTAGTATGTTTCGCGGGAAACAAGAGACCCAGTACTTC. Its translation: CSASMFRGKQETQYF.

The chain employs TRBV5-1 and TRBJ1-1; no definite D call. Deletions cut 3 bases from V and 1 base from J, with 10 bases between. Germline CDR1 is SGHRS and CDR2 is YFSETQ. The CDR3 consists of 14 residues. The CDR3 region is CASSWWTGNTEAFF. The CDR3 DNA reads as TGCGCCAGCAGCTGGTGGACGGGGAACACTGAAGCTTTCTTT.